Sequencing of this T cell receptor beta chain was carried out in a study of T cell repertoires in cytomegalovirus infection. About this clonotype itself: What it recognizes is unknown.

The ends were cut back, 1 base at V and 4 bases at J, with 17 bases in the middle. In germline, CDR1 is SGHDT, CDR2 YYEEEE. The CDR3 spans 17 residues. TCRdb re-called the reads with MiXCR, one entry per CDR3 protein. This sample has a few hundred thousand distinct CDR3 sequences; 40% occur once, and the top ten carry 48%. The sequencing used cultured PBMCs, collected from culture after CMV antigen stimulation. This TCR derives from a human donor in good health (CMV status not recorded). Some clones in this sample may be carry-over from other donors' samples. The V call is TRBV5-6, the J call TRBJ2-2; possibly TRBD2 for D (5 bases). The chain's CDR3 is CASSLISDSSSTGELFF. The DNA for the CDR3 is TGTGCCAGCAGCTTGATCTCGGACTCCTCCTCCACCGGGGAGCTGTTTTTT.